Listed below are T cell receptor beta chains from one sample, sequenced in a study of T cells in Graves' hyperthyroidism and ophthalmopathy. A single record per CDR3 protein comes from TCRdb applying MiXCR to the multiplex PCR reads. The sample contains hundreds of thousands of distinct CDR3 sequences, roughly 40% of which appear only once. Sequenced material: blood. These receptors came from a man aged 18 to 30 with Graves' hyperthyroidism. Both conserved end residues are part of each CDR3. The order of the fields is V gene, D gene, J gene, clone size, CDR3 protein, CDR3 DNA. A D gene is named only where the DNA matches it firmly. Clone sizes are given selectively: once, few, many, or a class where the clone is expanded.

TRBV14	NA	TRBJ2-5	NA	CASSPGQRVKTQYF	TGTGCCAGCAGCCCCGGACAGAGGGTAAAGACCCAGTACTTC
TRBV12-3/TRBV12-4	NA	TRBJ1-5	few	CASTGLLNQPQHF	TGTGCCAGCACCGGACTGCTAAATCAGCCCCAGCATTTT
TRBV12-3/TRBV12-4	NA	TRBJ1-1	few	CASSTPGNTEAFF	TGTGCCAGCAGTACCCCTGGGAACACTGAAGCTTTCTTT
TRBV20-1	TRBD1	TRBJ1-6	few	CSAHQGARSSSPLHF	TGCAGTGCGCATCAGGGGGCGAGGAGCAGTTCACCCCTCCACTTT
TRBV19	TRBD1	TRBJ1-5	NA	CASSISPGQGAQPQHF	TGTGCCAGTAGTATATCCCCCGGACAGGGGGCTCAGCCCCAGCATTTT
TRBV6-2/TRBV6-3	NA	TRBJ2-7	once	CASSYSTTQGYEQYF	TGTGCCAGCAGTTACTCTACGACACAAGGTTACGAGCAGTACTTC
TRBV10-3	TRBD1	TRBJ2-7	many	CAMAPGTGHYEQYF	TGTGCCATGGCGCCGGGGACAGGACACTACGAGCAGTACTTC
TRBV29-1	NA	TRBJ1-1	many	CSAAGQLNTEAFF	TGCAGCGCAGCCGGACAGCTGAACACTGAAGCTTTCTTT
TRBV11-2	NA	TRBJ2-7	NA	CASSGYREAYGYEQYF	TGTGCCAGCAGCGGCTACAGGGAGGCCTATGGCTACGAGCAGTACTTC
TRBV25-1	TRBD2	TRBJ2-5	NA	CASSPWTSGQETQYF	TGTGCCAGCTCACCTTGGACTAGCGGGCAAGAGACCCAGTACTTC
TRBV7-3	NA	TRBJ2-6	NA	CASSLQGSTGANVLTF	TGTGCCAGCAGCTTACAGGGATCCACCGGGGCCAACGTCCTGACTTTC
TRBV4-1	NA	TRBJ2-5	few	CASSQTPSEETQYF	TGCGCCAGCAGCCAAACCCCTTCAGAAGAGACCCAGTACTTC
TRBV29-1	NA	TRBJ2-5	NA	CSVETTQETQYF	TGCAGCGTTGAGACTACCCAAGAGACCCAGTACTTC
TRBV6-1	NA	TRBJ1-1	NA	CASRRELDTEALF	TGTGCCAGCAGAAGGGAGTTGGACACTGAAGCTCTCTTT
TRBV19	NA	TRBJ2-7	few	CASSPTTKTYEQYF	TGTGCCAGTAGTCCCACTACCAAGACCTACGAGCAGTACTTC
TRBV6-5	TRBD2	TRBJ2-7	few	CASSDEAGGAYEQYF	TGTGCCAGCAGTGACGAGGCGGGGGGGGCCTACGAGCAGTACTTC
TRBV11-2	NA	TRBJ2-5	NA	CASSLELSALETQYF	TGTGCCAGCAGCTTAGAACTGTCGGCTCTGGAGACCCAGTACTTC
TRBV11-3	NA	TRBJ2-5	few	CASSLARSGGETQYF	TGCGCCAGCAGCCTCGCAAGGAGTGGGGGGGAGACCCAGTACTTC
TRBV19	NA	TRBJ2-2	NA	CASSIWSNTGELFF	TGTGCCAGTAGTATTTGGTCGAACACCGGGGAGCTGTTTTTT
TRBV15	TRBD1	TRBJ2-3	many	CATSQGATDTQYF	TGTGCCACCAGCCAGGGGGCCACAGATACGCAGTATTTT